This is a list of T cell receptor beta chains from one sample in a study of T cell repertoires in cytomegalovirus infection. Which antigens these TCRs recognize remains unknown. TCRdb called the reads again in MiXCR, with one record for every CDR3 protein. Of approximately 910,000 distinct CDR3 sequences in the sample, approximately 31% were seen once. The sequences come from cultured CD8+ T cells from PBMCs, collected from culture after CMV antigen stimulation. The source is a human donor in good health (CMV status not recorded). Some clones in this sample may be carry-over from other donors' samples. The CDR3 runs from the conserved cysteine through the conserved F or W. A D gene is named only where the DNA matches it firmly. Expanded clones get a size class; other rows say once, few or many, or leave the size out.

D gene	clone size	V gene	J gene	CDR3 DNA	CDR3 protein
-	-	TRBV5-4	TRBJ2-5	TGTGCCAGCAGCTTGGCCAAGTCGGTAAGGGGTCGGCAAGAGACCCAGTACTTC	CASSLAKSVRGRQETQYF
TRBD1	few	TRBV27	TRBJ1-2	TGTGCCAGCAGTTACGGGACAGGGGGCTCCTATGGCTACACCTTC	CASSYGTGGSYGYTF
-	-	TRBV5-4	TRBJ1-4	TGTGCCAGCAGCTTGTACCCAGGGAGTGAAAAACTGTTTTTT	CASSLYPGSEKLFF
-	-	TRBV5-1	TRBJ2-4	TGCGCCAGCAGCTCCGGACAGAACAACATTCAGTACTTC	CASSSGQNNIQYF
TRBD1	-	TRBV7-3	TRBJ2-3	TGTGCCAGCAGCTCTCCCCGGACAGGGGTTTGGACAGATACGCAGTATTTT	CASSSPRTGVWTDTQYF
TRBD2	-	TRBV9	TRBJ2-2	TGTGCCAGCAGCTCCGGACTAGCGGGGATTCGCACCGGGGAGCTGTTTTTT	CASSSGLAGIRTGELFF
-	few	TRBV7-3	TRBJ2-2	TGTGCCAGCAGACAGGAGAACACCGGGGAGCTGTTTTTT	CASRQENTGELFF
TRBD1	-	TRBV29-1	TRBJ2-1	TGCAGCGTCGGACGGGACAGGGGGGCCAATGAGCAGTTCTTC	CSVGRDRGANEQFF
-	many	TRBV7-2	TRBJ2-5	TGTGCCAGCCTCACGGGACTTCAGAGAATCCAGTACTTC	CASLTGLQRIQYF
TRBD2	-	TRBV4-1	TRBJ2-2	TGCGCCAGCAGCCAGAGTTGGGGCGGGGGGCCCGGGGAGCTGTTTTTT	CASSQSWGGGPGELFF
TRBD1	many	TRBV7-6	TRBJ2-1	TGTGCCAGCAGTACCGGGACAGGGGGTAGCAATGAGCAGTTCTTC	CASSTGTGGSNEQFF
TRBD1	once	TRBV14	TRBJ2-1	TGTGCCAGCAGCTACTCCCCGGGACAGGGGGCGTACAATGAGCAGTTCTTC	CASSYSPGQGAYNEQFF
TRBD2	-	TRBV6-1	TRBJ2-3	TGTGCCAGCAGCTACCCCCCGGGAGCGGGGGACCCCACAGATACGCAGTATTTT	CASSYPPGAGDPTDTQYF
-	few	TRBV24-1	TRBJ2-3	TGTGCCACCAGTGACCCCGTTCGAGGGGGGGCTAGCACAGATACGCAGTATTTT	CATSDPVRGGASTDTQYF
-	once	TRBV19	TRBJ1-6	TGTGCCAGTAGAGCTATTAATTCACCCCTCCACTTT	CASRAINSPLHF
-	-	TRBV20-1	TRBJ2-3	TGCAGTGCTAGAGATCGTCACAGTTCCACAGATACGCAGTATTTT	CSARDRHSSTDTQYF
-	many	TRBV7-6	TRBJ2-2	TGTGCCAGCAGCTTATTACCCAAGGGGGAGCTGTTTTTT	CASSLLPKGELFF
-	-	TRBV7-3	TRBJ1-3	TGTGCCAGCAGCTTGATAGGTGGAAACACCATATATTTT	CASSLIGGNTIYF